The next 28 T cell receptor beta chains were all read from a single sample in a study of blood T cell repertoires in COVID-19. Profiled with immunoSEQ multiplex PCR; TCRdb holds only in-frame clones, not every one. The sample carries 250,000 to 350,000 clones, about 85% recorded once. The source material was peripheral blood. All receptors come from a woman aged 50 to 65 who had recovered from COVID-19.

This clone has at least ten counts. This chain uses TRBV6-4 with TRBJ2-3, with 7 bases aligning to TRBD2. The length of the CDR3 is 15 residues. The V gene end was trimmed by 10 bases and the J gene end by 3 bases; junction bases not matched to a gene: 13. Looked up from germline, CDR1 is MRHNA and CDR2 is SNTAGT. The CDR3 nucleotides read TGTGCCAACTACCAGCGGGGAGAGATAACAGATACGCAGTATTTT. Translating gives CANYQRGEITDTQYF.

V is TRBV5-1 and J is TRBJ1-2, with TRBD1 identical over 9 bases. Germline V CDR1 and CDR2: SGHRS, YFSETQ. V trimming: 5 bases; J trimming: 4 bases; junction bases outside the gene matches: 3. The CDR3 consists of 13 residues. The CDR3 region has the DNA TGCGCCAGCAGAACAGGGGGCGGCTATGGCTACACCTTC. The encoded protein is CASRTGGGYGYTF.

This rearrangement joins TRBV10-3 to TRBJ2-1; D call uncertain. Germline loops: CDR1 ENHRY, CDR2 SYGVKD. This CDR3 comprises 14 residues. V lost 3 bases, J lost 6 bases, and 12 bases lay in between. The CDR3 DNA follows: TGTGCCATCAGTGAACACACTCCGGGCAATGAGCAGTTCTTC. Protein: CAISEHTPGNEQFF.

J is TRBJ1-5 and V is TRBV28, with D possibly matching TRBD1 (6 bases). The ends were cut back, 4 bases at V and 0 bases at J, with 7 bases in the middle. This CDR3 has 14 amino acids. Germline lookup yields CDR1 MDHEN and CDR2 SYDVKM. CDR3 nucleotide sequence: TGTGCCAGCAGTTACAGGGCTAGCAATCAGCCCCAGCATTTT. Residues: CASSYRASNQPQHF. The whole variable domain, filled in from reference TRBV28 and TRBJ1-5, reads DVKVTQSSRYLVKRTGEKVFLECVQDMDHENMFWYRQDPGLGLRLIYFSYDVKMKEKGDIPEGYSVSREKKERFSLILESASTNQTSMYLCASSYRASNQPQHFGDGTRLSIL.

The chain links TRBV5-1 to TRBJ2-3, with 8 bases fitting TRBD2. The CDR3 length is 20 residues. The J segment lost 0 bases and the V segment lost 2 bases, leaving 17 bases of the junction unmatched. CDR1 and CDR2 from the germline V gene are SGHRS and YFSETQ. DNA for the CDR3: TGCGCCAGCAGCTTCTGGGATTCGCGGGAGGTGAGGAGGAGCACAGATACGCAGTATTTT. This gives the protein CASSFWDSREVRRSTDTQYF.

The chain recombines TRBV15 with TRBJ2-3, with D possibly TRBD2 on 6 matching bases. V was cut by 2 bases and J by 3 bases, with 9 bases left in between. This CDR3 has 14 residues. Germline CDR1 and CDR2: LNHNV and YYDKDF (reference sequence). CDR3 bases: TGTGCCACCAGCAGAAGCGGGCGGACAGATACGCAGTATTTT. Encoded protein: CATSRSGRTDTQYF.

The chain recombines TRBV7-2 with TRBJ1-6; a weak D match, TRBD1 (6 bases). Trimming cost V 2 bases and J 4 bases, with 9 bases left between them. Germline V CDR1 and CDR2: SGHTA, FQGNSA. The CDR3 has 15 amino acids. In nucleotides, the CDR3 is TGTGCCAGCAGCTTACCTAGGGGGTATAATTCACCCCTCCACTTT. It specifies CASSLPRGYNSPLHF.

The CDR3: CASSQGQGAHGANVLTF. DNA of the CDR3: TGTGCCAGCAGCCAAGGACAGGGGGCTCATGGGGCCAACGTCCTGACTTTC. The V call is TRBV3-1 (or the pseudogene TRBV3-2), the J call TRBJ2-6; 10 positions match TRBD1. Per the germline V gene, CDR1 is LGHDT and CDR2 is YNNKEL (reference sequence). The CDR3 loop spans 17 amino acids. V lost 1 base, J lost 3 bases, and 3 bases stayed unmatched.

This sequence joins TRBV6-2 or TRBV6-3 and TRBJ1-2; D perhaps matches TRBD1 (5 bases). Per the germline V gene, CDR1 is MNHEY and CDR2 is SVGEGT. The CDR3 is made up of 16 amino acids. The V gene lost 5 bases and the J gene lost 4 bases, with 20 bases spanning the gap. In DNA form, the CDR3 reads TGTGCCAGCAGTCCAGCCGGCTCGGGGGAGAGCTATGGCTACACCTTC. Its translation is CASSPAGSGESYGYTF.

The gene calls are TRBV21-1 and TRBJ1-2. TRBV21-1 represents a pseudogene. The CDR3 has 16 residues. CDR3 coding DNA: TGTGCCAGCAGCTTTGAAGTACATGAAGAACTATATGGCTACACCTTC. Translation: CASSFEVHEELYGYTF.

The J gene is TRBJ2-1, the V gene TRBV5-1, with TRBD1 matching 7 bases. The CDR3 contains 14 residues. Germline lookup yields CDR1 SGHRS and CDR2 YFSETQ. V shed 1 base, J shed 8 bases, and the junction held 6 bases outside the gene matches. The CDR3 nucleotides read TGCGCCAGCAGCTTGAGTCAGGGGGTGGATGAGCAGTTCTTC. It yields the protein CASSLSQGVDEQFF.

This chain uses TRBV9 with TRBJ1-3, with D possibly being TRBD1 (6 bases). The length of the CDR3 is 14 residues. Germline V lookup: CDR1 SGDLS, CDR2 YYNGEE. With 0 bases removed from V and 4 bases from J, the gap between germline ends came to 8 bases. The CDR3 protein is CASSVEDRGNTIYF. CDR3 coding DNA: TGTGCCAGCAGCGTAGAAGACAGGGGAAACACCATATATTTT.

This rearrangement joins TRBV9 to TRBJ2-5, with 13 bases that match TRBD2. Germline CDR1 and CDR2: SGDLS and YYNGEE. The CDR3 runs 16 residues. Trimming took 5 bases from V and 1 from J; bases not matched to a gene: 5. The CDR3 reads CASSHGTSGIQETQYF. The CDR3 DNA follows: TGTGCCAGCAGTCATGGGACTAGCGGGATCCAAGAGACCCAGTACTTC.

This clone occurred once. The gene calls are TRBV4-1 and TRBJ1-1, with 8 bases aligning to TRBD1. Germline V gives CDR1 MGHRA, CDR2 YSYEKL. This CDR3 has 16 amino acids. The J segment lost 0 bases and the V segment lost 0 bases, leaving 3 bases of the junction unmatched. The CDR3 here is CASSQDGTGMNTEAFF. CDR3 coding DNA: TGCGCCAGCAGCCAAGATGGGACAGGCATGAACACTGAAGCTTTCTTT.

The chain has TRBV11-2 and TRBJ2-7; 12 bases agree with TRBD2. The length of the CDR3 is 16 residues. The J segment lost 5 bases and the V segment lost 2 bases, leaving 7 bases of the junction unmatched. CDR1 and CDR2 from the germline V gene are SGHAT and FQNNGV. The CDR3, as DNA: TGTGCCAGCAGCTTAAGACTAGCGGGAGTTTTGCACGAGCAGTACTTC. Its translation is CASSLRLAGVLHEQYF.

This clone was seen a few times. The gene calls are TRBV2 and TRBJ1-2; D not resolved. Germline V gives CDR1 SNHLY, CDR2 FYNNEI. Trimming pared 2 bases from V and 5 bases from J, leaving 9 bases between. The length of the CDR3 is 13 residues. For the CDR3, the DNA is TGTGCCAGCAGTGAATTTACCGGGTATGGCTACACCTTC. Amino acids: CASSEFTGYGYTF.

The chain couples TRBV30 to TRBJ2-3; tentative D call: TRBD2 (5 bases). The CDR3 contains 13 residues. The V gene lost 2 bases and the J gene lost 4 bases, with 10 bases spanning the gap. From germline, CDR1 is GTSNPN and CDR2 SVGIG (reference sequence). The CDR3 DNA sequence: TGTGCCTGGAGTTTCGGGGAGCCAGATACGCAGTATTTT. Encoded protein: CAWSFGEPDTQYF.

The chain employs TRBV10-3 and TRBJ2-1; D is perhaps TRBD1 (6 bases). The CDR3 extends over 12 amino acids. Germline V lookup: CDR1 ENHRY, CDR2 SYGVKD. The V and J ends lost 2 bases and 9 bases respectively, with 8 bases between them. The CDR3 loop is CAISETGIEQFF. The CDR3 nucleotides read TGTGCCATCAGTGAGACAGGGATTGAGCAGTTCTTC.

The CDR3 DNA is TGTGCCAGCATCTCCCGGGGGGTTAGCAATCAGCCCCAGCATTTT. Translation: CASISRGVSNQPQHF. V usage is TRBV19 and J usage is TRBJ1-5, with D tentatively TRBD1 (5 bases). The V end lost 9 bases, the J end lost 0 bases, and 15 bases lay between the germline ends. CDR3 length: 15 residues. CDR1 is LNHDA, CDR2 SQIVND, per germline (reference sequence).

The chain combines TRBV9 with TRBJ1-1; no reliable D call. The length of the CDR3 is 15 residues. CDR1 is SGDLS, CDR2 YYNGEE, per germline. V was shortened by 0 bases and J by 4 bases, with 13 bases between the two germline ends. The CDR3 DNA reads TGTGCCAGCAGCGTAGCAATCGAGTTCACCACTGAAGCTTTCTTT. It codes for CASSVAIEFTTEAFF.

The chain employs TRBV10-2 and TRBJ2-2; D remains ambiguous. The V and J ends lost 3 bases and 3 bases respectively, with 8 bases between them. CDR1 is WSHSY and CDR2 is SAAADI in the germline V gene. This CDR3 region has 14 residues. CDR3 loop: CASSDGHHTGELFF. CDR3 sequence (DNA): TGCGCCAGCAGTGATGGGCATCACACCGGGGAGCTGTTTTTT.

The V call is TRBV10-3, the J call TRBJ1-2; D is undetermined. CDR1 is ENHRY, CDR2 SYGVKD, per germline. The CDR3 extends over 13 amino acids. Deletions cut 8 bases from V and 0 bases from J, with 10 bases between. The CDR3 protein is CAIGAEANYGYTF. In DNA, the CDR3 is TGTGCCATCGGTGCAGAAGCTAACTATGGCTACACCTTC.

This chain joins TRBV9 and TRBJ2-3, with 7 bases fitting TRBD1. After removal of 0 bases from V and 3 bases from J, the junction contained 10 bases not matched to a gene. Germline V lookup: CDR1 SGDLS, CDR2 YYNGEE. The CDR3 loop spans 17 amino acids. The CDR3 DNA is TGTGCCAGCAGCGTAGAAAGAGGGGGCCTTTCAACAGATACGCAGTATTTT. Its protein is CASSVERGGLSTDTQYF.

The chain joins TRBV5-6 to TRBJ2-7; TRBD1 matches 11 bases. Unmatched junction bases numbered 1, after V lost 4 bases and J lost 1 base. From germline, CDR1 is SGHDT and CDR2 YYEEEE. This CDR3 has 14 residues. The CDR3 spells CASSRDRGSYEQYF. CDR3 sequence (DNA): TGTGCCAGCAGCCGGGACAGGGGGTCCTACGAGCAGTACTTC.

The chain employs TRBV5-1 and TRBJ2-3; 8 bases match TRBD2. Germline CDR1 and CDR2: SGHRS and YFSETQ. This CDR3 has 14 residues. Trimming cost V 3 bases and J 6 bases; bases outside gene matches: 6. The CDR3 nucleotides read TGCGCCAGCAGCTCCCGGGAGGGATCCGATACGCAGTATTTT. Protein: CASSSREGSDTQYF.

The CDR3 here is CASSYGGVSYEQYF. The CDR3 DNA sequence: TGTGCCAGCAGTTACGGGGGCGTCTCCTACGAGCAGTACTTC. The J gene is TRBJ2-7, the V gene TRBV6-2 or TRBV6-3, with a weak D call TRBD1 (6 bases). V was trimmed by 2 bases and J by 0 bases, leaving 8 bases between them. In germline, CDR1 is MNHEY, CDR2 SVGEGT. This CDR3 comprises 14 residues.

V usage is TRBV6-2 or TRBV6-3 and J usage is TRBJ1-2; TRBD1 agrees at 7 bases. CDR1 is MNHEY, CDR2 SVGEGT, per germline. The CDR3 spans 14 residues. With V trimmed by 2 bases and J by 5 bases, 5 bases remained unmatched. CDR3 sequence reads: CASSYGQDWYGYTF. The CDR3 DNA is TGTGCCAGCAGTTACGGACAGGACTGGTATGGCTACACCTTC.

The chain joins TRBV18 to TRBJ1-2; D is uncertain. From germline, CDR1 is KGHSH and CDR2 LQKENI. V dropped 6 bases and J dropped 8 bases, with 13 bases sitting between them. The CDR3 contains 12 residues. CDR3: CASSHGDGGYTF. The CDR3 bases are TGTGCCAGCTCCCACGGGGATGGAGGCTACACCTTC.